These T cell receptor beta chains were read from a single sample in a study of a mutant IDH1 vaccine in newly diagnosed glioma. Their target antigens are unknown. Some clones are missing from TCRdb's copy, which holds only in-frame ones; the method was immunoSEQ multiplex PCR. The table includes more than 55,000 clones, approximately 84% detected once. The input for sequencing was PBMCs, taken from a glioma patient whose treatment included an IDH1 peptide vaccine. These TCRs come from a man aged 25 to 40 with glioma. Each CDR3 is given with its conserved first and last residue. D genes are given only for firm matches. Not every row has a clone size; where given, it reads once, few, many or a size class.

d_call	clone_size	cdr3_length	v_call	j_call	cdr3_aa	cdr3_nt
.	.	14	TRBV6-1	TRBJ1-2	CASSEGVLQWGYTF	TGTGCCAGCAGTGAGGGGGTGCTGCAGTGGGGCTACACCTTC
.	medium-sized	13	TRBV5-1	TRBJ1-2	CASSFDKTYGYTF	TGCGCCAGCAGCTTTGACAAGACTTATGGCTACACCTTC
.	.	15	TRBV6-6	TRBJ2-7	CASREQGLLFYEQYF	TGTGCCAGCAGGGAACAGGGACTCCTTTTCTACGAGCAGTACTTC
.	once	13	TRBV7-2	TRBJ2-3	CASSFGAGDTQYF	TGTGCCAGCAGCTTTGGGGCTGGGGATACGCAGTATTTT
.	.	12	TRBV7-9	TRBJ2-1	CASSLGLDEQFF	TGTGCCAGCAGCTTAGGGTTGGATGAGCAGTTCTTC
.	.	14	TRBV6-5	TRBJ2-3	CASSYSLRPDTQYF	TGTGCCAGCAGTTACTCTCTCCGCCCGGATACGCAGTATTTT
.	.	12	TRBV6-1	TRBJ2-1	CASIEGRNEQFF	TGTGCCAGCATTGAGGGCCGGAATGAGCAGTTCTTC
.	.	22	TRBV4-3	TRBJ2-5	CASSQDGLYLGGPQSVEETQYF	TGCGCCAGCAGCCAAGATGGACTCTATCTCGGGGGGCCCCAAAGCGTTGAAGAGACCCAGTACTTC
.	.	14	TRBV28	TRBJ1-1	CASRPPSGVWEAFF	TGTGCCAGCAGGCCTCCGTCTGGGGTCTGGGAAGCTTTCTTT
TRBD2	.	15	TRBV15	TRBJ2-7	CATSRFASGSYEQYF	TGTGCCACCAGCAGATTTGCTAGCGGGAGTTACGAGCAGTACTTC
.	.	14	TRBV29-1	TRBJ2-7	CSAPAQGPTYEQYF	TGCAGCGCCCCTGCGCAGGGACCCACCTACGAGCAGTACTTC
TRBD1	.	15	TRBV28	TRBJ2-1	CASSQGDRVYNEQFF	TGTGCCAGCAGTCAAGGGGACAGAGTCTACAATGAGCAGTTCTTC
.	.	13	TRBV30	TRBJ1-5	CAWSGSPGEPQHF	TGTGCCTGGAGCGGGAGTCCTGGGGAGCCCCAGCATTTT
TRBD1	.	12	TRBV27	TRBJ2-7	CASRTGPNEQYF	TGTGCCAGTCGGACAGGACCCAACGAGCAGTACTTC
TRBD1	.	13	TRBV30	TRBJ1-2	CAWSGGTVHGYTF	TGTGCCTGGAGTGGGGGGACAGTCCATGGCTACACCTTC
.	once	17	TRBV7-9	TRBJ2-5	CASSLAPSSERGETQYF	TGTGCCAGCAGCTTAGCCCCCTCTAGCGAGAGGGGGGAGACCCAGTACTTC
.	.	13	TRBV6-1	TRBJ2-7	CASRQGLVHEQYF	TGTGCCAGCAGACAGGGCTTGGTACACGAGCAGTACTTC
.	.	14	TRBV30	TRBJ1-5	CAWSETGRNQPQHF	TGTGCCTGGAGTGAGACAGGACGCAATCAGCCCCAGCATTTT
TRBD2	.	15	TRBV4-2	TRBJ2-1	CASSQRSGGYNEQFF	TGTGCCAGCAGCCAACGCAGCGGGGGGTACAATGAGCAGTTCTTC
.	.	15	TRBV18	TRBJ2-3	CASSLEAVSSDTQYF	TGTGCCAGCTCCCTGGAAGCGGTGAGTTCAGATACGCAGTATTTT
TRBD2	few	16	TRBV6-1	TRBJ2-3	CASSEGLAGGGDTQYF	TGTGCCAGCAGTGAAGGACTAGCGGGGGGCGGGGATACGCAGTATTTT
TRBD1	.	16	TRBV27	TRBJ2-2	CASSTNRDSNTGELFF	TGTGCCAGCAGCACGAACCGGGACAGCAACACCGGGGAGCTGTTTTTT
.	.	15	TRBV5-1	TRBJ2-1	CASSLYGVPYNEQFF	TGCGCCAGCAGCTTGTATGGGGTCCCCTACAATGAGCAGTTCTTC
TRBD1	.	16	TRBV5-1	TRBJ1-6	CASSFEGAAYNSPLHF	TGCGCCAGCAGCTTCGAGGGGGCGGCCTATAATTCACCCCTCCACTTT
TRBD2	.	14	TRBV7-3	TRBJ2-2	CASSLSLAAGELFF	TGTGCCAGCAGCTTGTCACTAGCGGCCGGGGAGCTGTTTTTT
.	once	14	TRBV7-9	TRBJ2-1	CASSLDSLQEEQFF	TGTGCCAGCAGCTTAGACTCCCTCCAAGAGGAGCAGTTCTTC
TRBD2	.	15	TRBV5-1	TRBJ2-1	CASSLVSGRHNEQFF	TGCGCCAGCAGCTTGGTTAGCGGGAGGCATAATGAGCAGTTCTTC
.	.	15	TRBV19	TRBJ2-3	CASSIGVGATNTQYF	TGTGCCAGTAGTATAGGGGTTGGGGCTACAAATACGCAGTATTTT
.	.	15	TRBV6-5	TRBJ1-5	CASSGLKASNQPQHF	TGTGCCAGCAGTGGGTTGAAAGCTAGCAATCAGCCCCAGCATTTT
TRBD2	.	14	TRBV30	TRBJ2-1	CAWAGRTSSGEQFF	TGTGCCTGGGCGGGGAGGACTAGCTCAGGTGAGCAGTTCTTC
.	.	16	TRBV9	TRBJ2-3	CASSVAPFGRTDTQYF	TGTGCCAGCAGCGTAGCCCCCTTTGGACGCACAGATACGCAGTATTTT
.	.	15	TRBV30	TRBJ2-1	CAWSLRGALANEQFF	TGTGCCTGGAGTTTACGGGGGGCCTTGGCCAATGAGCAGTTCTTC
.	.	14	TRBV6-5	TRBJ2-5	CASQGGGRQETQYF	TGTGCCTCCCAGGGGGGGGGTAGACAAGAGACCCAGTACTTC
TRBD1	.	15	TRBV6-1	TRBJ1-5	CASGPTGLMNQPQHF	TGTGCCAGCGGCCCGACAGGGTTGATGAATCAGCCCCAGCATTTT
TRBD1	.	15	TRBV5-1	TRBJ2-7	CASSGGQGEIYEQYF	TGCGCCAGCAGCGGTGGACAGGGGGAGATCTACGAGCAGTACTTC
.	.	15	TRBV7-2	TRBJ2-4	CASTSETGRGNIQYF	TGTGCCAGCACCTCTGAGACTGGACGGGGCAACATTCAGTACTTC
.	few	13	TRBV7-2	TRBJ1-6	CASSLWRGDALHF	TGTGCCAGCAGCTTATGGAGAGGGGATGCCCTCCACTTT
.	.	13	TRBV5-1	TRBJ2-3	CASSLHTDGTQYF	TGCGCCAGCAGCTTGCATACAGACGGTACGCAGTATTTT
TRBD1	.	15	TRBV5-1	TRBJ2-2	CASSRGQGATGELFF	TGCGCCAGCAGCCGTGGACAGGGGGCCACCGGGGAGCTGTTTTTT
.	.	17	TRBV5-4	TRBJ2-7	CASSLRWAGQKTYEQYF	TGTGCCAGCAGCTTGAGATGGGCGGGACAGAAAACCTACGAGCAGTACTTC
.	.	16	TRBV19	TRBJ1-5	CASSMRVLSSNQPQHF	TGTGCCAGTAGTATGCGGGTTTTGAGTAGCAATCAGCCCCAGCATTTT